The 32 T cell receptor beta chains below come from one sample, sequenced in a study of human T cells and chemical hapten exposure. TCRdb fed the RACE reads into MiXCR, producing one record per CDR3 protein. The data show tens of thousands of distinct CDR3 sequences, roughly 5% seen once. Time point in this sample: healthy volunteer bleed at 6 weeks. Total RNA was extracted from unfractionated whole blood. The sequenced material came from whole blood. These receptors came from a human donor in good health. Some clones in this sample may be carry-over from other donors' samples.

This clonotype was recorded a few times. V is TRBV5-1 and J is TRBJ2-3, with D unclear. This CDR3 is 14 amino acids long. The V gene lost 5 bases and the J gene lost 2 bases, with 12 bases spanning the gap. The V gene's germline CDR1 is SGHRS and CDR2 YFSETQ. CDR3 sequence (DNA): TGCGCCAGCAGGGAGAGACCTCTCACAGATACGCAGTATTTT. Protein: CASRERPLTDTQYF.

This clonotype was counted ten times or more. CDR3 bases: TGTGCCAGCAGCTCGGGACAGGGAAACACCGGGGAGCTGTTTTTT. This gives the protein CASSSGQGNTGELFF. The chain joins TRBV7-9 to TRBJ2-2, with TRBD1 matching over 9 bases. In germline, CDR1 is SEHNR, CDR2 FQNEAQ (reference sequence). The CDR3 contains 15 residues. V shed 4 bases, J shed 2 bases, and the junction held 2 bases outside the gene matches.

This clonotype was observed a handful of times. This rearrangement joins TRBV4-1 to TRBJ1-6; possible D gene TRBD1, 6 bases. V gave up 4 bases and J gave up 7 bases, with 26 bases separating them. This CDR3 is built from 19 residues. The germline V gene encodes CDR1 MGHRA and CDR2 YSYEKL. In DNA, the CDR3 is TGCGCCAGCAGCCTAGTAACTTCAATTCCGGGACAACTGAATTCACCCCTCCACTTT. Translating it yields CASSLVTSIPGQLNSPLHF.

This clonotype was recorded at least ten times. The chain uses TRBV4-3 and TRBJ2-5; D is perhaps TRBD2 (6 bases). The V end lost 1 base, the J end lost 4 bases, and 19 bases lay between the germline ends. Germline CDR1 is LGHNA and CDR2 is YSLEER. The CDR3 extends over 17 amino acids. CDR3 DNA: TGCGCCAGCAGCCAAGTCCCCGGGGGAGAGGCGGGAGAGACCCAGTACTTC. Translation gives CASSQVPGGEAGETQYF.

This clonotype was seen repeatedly, ten times or more. V usage is TRBV7-2 and J usage is TRBJ1-3, with D perhaps matching TRBD1 (5 bases). V gave up 2 bases and J gave up 0 bases, with 11 bases separating them. Germline-derived CDR1 and CDR2 are SGHTA and FQGNSA. The CDR3 contains 16 residues. DNA for the CDR3: TGTGCCAGCAGCTTACGGGGGTCGGGCTCTGGAAACACCATATATTTT. Residues: CASSLRGSGSGNTIYF.

This clonotype was counted ten times or more. J is TRBJ2-1 and V is TRBV4-1, with D tentatively TRBD2 (6 bases). With 1 base removed from V and 4 bases from J, the gap between germline ends came to 17 bases. Germline lookup yields CDR1 MGHRA and CDR2 YSYEKL. The CDR3 spans 17 residues. The CDR3 loop is CASSQGFGGKVYNEQFF. The CDR3 DNA reads TGCGCCAGCAGCCAAGGCTTTGGAGGGAAGGTATACAATGAGCAGTTCTTC.

This clonotype has at least ten counts. CDR3 coding DNA: TGTGCCAGCAGCCTGGCCGGGACTAGCTTCGGGGAGCAGTACTTC. It is translated as CASSLAGTSFGEQYF. J is TRBJ2-7 and V is TRBV7-9; 9 bases match TRBD2. Germline CDR1 reads SEHNR; CDR2 reads FQNEAQ (reference sequence). V lost 5 bases, J lost 7 bases, and 12 bases stayed unmatched. The CDR3 extends over 15 amino acids.

The table lists this clonotype with many counts. This sequence joins TRBV29-1 and TRBJ2-1; TRBD2 matches at 16 bases. CDR3 length equals 15 residues. Germline CDR1 and CDR2: SQVTM and ANQGSEA. V was pared by 5 bases and J by 5 bases, with 3 bases of the junction left unmatched. CDR3 in DNA: TGCAGCGTTTCGGGACTAGCGGGAGGGAACAATGAGCAGTTCTTC. Its protein product is CSVSGLAGGNNEQFF.

This clonotype has only a few counts. The chain is built from TRBV5-1 and TRBJ1-3; TRBD1 matches at 7 bases. The CDR3 is 16 amino acids. The junction had 11 bases not matched to a gene; V was cut back by 4 bases and J by 4 bases. From germline, CDR1 is SGHRS and CDR2 YFSETQ. CDR3 nucleotides: TGCGCCAGCAGCCCGACAGGGACACTAAGCGGAAACACCATATATTTT. Its protein is CASSPTGTLSGNTIYF.

This clonotype was seen only a few times. The rearrangement links TRBV2 to TRBJ2-3; possible D gene TRBD1, 6 bases. The CDR3 has 16 amino acids. Trimming took 4 bases from V and 4 from J, leaving 18 bases between them. CDR1 is SNHLY and CDR2 is FYNNEI in the germline V gene. The CDR3 nucleotides are TGTGCCAGCAGTGTGGTGGGGGCGAGGTCCGCAGATACGCAGTATTTT. Its translation is CASSVVGARSADTQYF.

This clonotype was detected many times. The chain carries TRBV7-9 and TRBJ2-7; TRBD2 might be the D (6 bases). The CDR3 extends over 15 amino acids. The V end was cut by 5 bases, the J end by 5 bases, with 19 bases between. Per the germline V gene, CDR1 is SEHNR and CDR2 is FQNEAQ (reference sequence). In DNA form, the CDR3 reads TGTGCCAGCAGCCCCAGCGGAGGGCCCTACGACGAGCAGTACTTC. Its translation is CASSPSGGPYDEQYF.

This clonotype was seen ten or more times. Mismatch with germline at one junction end may stem from a read error. The rearrangement uses TRBV9 and TRBJ1-1; 7 positions match TRBD1. CDR1 is SGDLS, CDR2 YYNGEE, per germline. This CDR3 region has 14 residues. This CDR3 is CASSVGTANTEAFF. Written as DNA, the CDR3 is TGTGCCAGCAGTGTAGGGACAGCGAACACTGAAGCTTTCTTT. The whole variable domain, remainder taken from reference TRBV9 and TRBJ1-1, is DSGVTQTPKHLITATGQRVTLRCSPRSGDLSVYWYQQSLDQGLQFLIQYYNGEERAKGNILERFSAQQFPDLHSELNLSSLELGDSALYFCASSVGTANTEAFFGQGTRLTVV.

This chain uses TRBV28 with TRBJ1-3; TRBD1 aligns across 7 bases. The CDR3 contains 16 residues. Germline loops: CDR1 MDHEN, CDR2 SYDVKM. The ends lost 4 bases at V and 3 bases at J; junction bases unmatched: 9. CDR3 bases: TGTGCCAGCAGTTCCAACGACAGGGTTCTTGGAAACACCATATATTTT. Its protein is CASSSNDRVLGNTIYF.

This clonotype came up many times. CDR3 sequence (DNA): TGTGCCAGCAGTGAAGACGGTGACTACGAGCAGTACTTC. Protein product: CASSEDGDYEQYF. The chain couples TRBV6-1 to TRBJ2-7; D remains ambiguous. The germline gives CDR1 MNHNS, CDR2 SASEGT. This CDR3 comprises 13 residues. The V end was cut by 1 base, the J end by 3 bases, with 7 bases between.

V gene TRBV19 combines with J gene TRBJ2-1; 7 bases map to TRBD2. This CDR3 has 16 amino acids. V was clipped by 2 bases and J by 6 bases; unmatched bases: 10. Germline V lookup: CDR1 LNHDA, CDR2 SQIVND (reference sequence). In DNA form, the CDR3 reads TGTGCCAGTAGTATATTCGGGGGGAACGGGGGCAATGAGCAGTTCTTC. Its protein product is CASSIFGGNGGNEQFF.

The chain employs TRBV28 and TRBJ2-7; 9 bases align to TRBD1. V trimming: 6 bases; J trimming: 2 bases; junction bases outside the gene matches: 8. The CDR3 has 15 amino acids. From germline, CDR1 is MDHEN and CDR2 SYDVKM. The CDR3 DNA follows: TGTGCCAGCAGGACTGACAGGGGGGGGACCTACGAGCAGTACTTC. Encoded protein: CASRTDRGGTYEQYF.

This clonotype is medium-sized (0.01 to 0.1%) by share. The gene calls are TRBV7-2 and TRBJ2-3; the D gene is possibly TRBD1 (7 bases). The CDR3 covers 16 residues. Between the trimmed V and J ends, which lost 5 bases and 0 bases, there was a span of 15 bases. In germline, CDR1 is SGHTA, CDR2 FQGNSA. The CDR3 nucleotides are TGTGCCAGCAGCCAGGGGGAGGCCTATAGCACAGATACGCAGTATTTT. It encodes CASSQGEAYSTDTQYF.

This clonotype was detected many times. J is TRBJ1-1 and V is TRBV12-3 or TRBV12-4; D possibly corresponds to TRBD1 (5 bases). V was pared by 2 bases and J by 3 bases, with 7 bases between. CDR3 length: 13 amino acids. The CDR3 spells CASSLWGYTEAFF. CDR3 in DNA: TGTGCCAGCAGTTTATGGGGGTACACTGAAGCTTTCTTT.

This clonotype was detected ten times or more. The chain is built from TRBV27 and TRBJ2-1; 8 nucleotides line up with TRBD1. The CDR3 covers 14 residues. J lost 2 bases, V lost 6 bases, and 3 bases had no gene match. The germline CDR1 and CDR2 sequences are MNHEY and SMNVEV (reference sequence). The CDR3 is CASSTTGAYNEQFF. The CDR3, as DNA: TGTGCCAGCAGCACGACAGGGGCCTACAATGAGCAGTTCTTC.

This clonotype came up many times. The chain combines TRBV6-5 with TRBJ2-7; TRBD2 aligns across 8 bases. The CDR3 has 15 amino acids. The trim removed 6 bases at V and 3 bases at J, leaving 10 bases unmatched. CDR1 and CDR2 from the germline V gene are MNHEY and SVGAGI. The CDR3 DNA sequence: TGTGCCAGCAGACCACCCCGGGGGGGTATCTACGAGCAGTACTTC. Protein sequence: CASRPPRGGIYEQYF.

In its sample, this clonotype was seen many times. The rearrangement links TRBV5-1 to TRBJ1-1; 7 bases fit TRBD1. This CDR3 contains 16 residues. Germline V gene lookup returns CDR1 SGHRS and CDR2 YFSETQ. The V segment lost 0 bases and the J segment 0 bases; nucleotides outside the gene matches: 5. This chain's CDR3 is CASSLGGQVMNTEAFF. The CDR3 DNA sequence: TGCGCCAGCAGCTTGGGAGGACAGGTTATGAACACTGAAGCTTTCTTT. The variable domain in full, completed from reference TRBV5-1 and TRBJ1-1, reads KAGVTQTPRYLIKTRGQQVTLSCSPISGHRSVSWYQQTPGQGLQFLFEYFSETQRNKGNFPGRFSGRQFSNSRSEMNVSTLELGDSALYLCASSLGGQVMNTEAFFGQGTRLTVV.

This clonotype showed up many times. J is TRBJ1-1 and V is TRBV5-4, with D unclear. V lost 0 bases and J 3 bases, leaving 12 bases between the germline ends. Germline-derived CDR1 and CDR2 are SGHNT and YYREEE (reference sequence). This CDR3 is built from 15 residues. Here the CDR3 reads CASSLAKAGHTEAFF. DNA for the CDR3: TGTGCCAGCAGCTTGGCCAAGGCAGGACACACTGAAGCTTTCTTT.

This clonotype was seen repeatedly, ten times or more. This chain links TRBV3-1 with TRBJ2-3; D might be TRBD1 (5 bases). The CDR3 has 15 amino acids. CDR1 LGHDT and CDR2 YNNKEL come from the germline V gene (reference sequence). V lost 4 bases and J lost 1, with 12 bases in between. The CDR3 DNA sequence: TGTGCCAGCAGCCCCCAGGGTCGGGGCACAGATACGCAGTATTTT. It is translated as CASSPQGRGTDTQYF.

This clonotype was observed at least ten times. This chain uses TRBV4-3 with TRBJ2-1; 12 bases fit TRBD2. Germline CDR1 reads LGHNA; CDR2 reads YSLEER. The J segment lost 6 bases and the V segment lost 2 bases, leaving 14 bases of the junction unmatched. This CDR3 comprises 19 residues. This chain's CDR3 is CASSQTIPSGGAPSNEQFF. The DNA for the CDR3 is TGCGCCAGCAGCCAAACTATTCCTAGCGGGGGGGCACCGAGCAATGAGCAGTTCTTC.

Many counts were recorded for this clonotype. This chain joins TRBV20-1 and TRBJ2-1, with TRBD2 matching 7 bases. Germline values: CDR1 DFQATT, CDR2 SNEGSKA (reference sequence). V trimming: 6 bases; J trimming: 9 bases; junction bases outside the gene matches: 20. The CDR3 spans 16 residues. CDR3 DNA: TGCAGTGCCGACGGACTAACATCGGGTAGCGGGTCTGAGCAGTTCTTC. As protein: CSADGLTSGSGSEQFF.

This chain's CDR3 is CSATRDGSGEQFF. The CDR3 nucleotides are TGCAGTGCTACCAGGGATGGGAGCGGGGAGCAGTTCTTC. The chain is built from TRBV20-1 and TRBJ2-1; D may be TRBD2 (6 bases). CDR1 is DFQATT, CDR2 SNEGSKA, per germline (reference sequence). Trimming stripped 4 bases from V and 10 bases from J, with 17 bases between. The CDR3 runs to 13 residues.

This clonotype appeared many times. This chain connects TRBV4-3 to TRBJ1-5; D ambiguous. Trimming cost V 0 bases and J 2 bases, with 11 bases left between them. The length of the CDR3 is 16 residues. CDR1 and CDR2 from the germline V gene are LGHNA and YSLEER. The DNA for the CDR3 is TGCGCCAGCAGCCAAGATGGAGGGTCCGGCAATCAGCCCCAGCATTTT. Residues: CASSQDGGSGNQPQHF.

This clonotype was observed a handful of times. This sequence joins TRBV6-6 and TRBJ1-1, with D possibly TRBD1 on 5 matching bases. The germline CDR1 and CDR2 sequences are MNHNY and SVGAGI (reference sequence). This CDR3 is built from 15 residues. Trimming cost V 8 bases and J 0 bases, with 16 bases left between them. The CDR3 region is CASAGMGSVNTEAFF. CDR3 DNA sequence: TGTGCCAGCGCAGGGATGGGTTCTGTGAACACTGAAGCTTTCTTT.

This clonotype was detected only a few times. The chain couples TRBV5-1 to TRBJ2-5; 14 bases line up with TRBD2. Germline CDR1 and CDR2: SGHRS and YFSETQ. The length of the CDR3 is 16 residues. Germline trimming cut 4 bases from V and 5 bases from J; bases unmatched to any gene: 7. The CDR3 sequence: CASSPGLAGAGETQYF. The DNA for the CDR3 is TGCGCCAGCAGCCCGGGACTAGCGGGGGCGGGGGAGACCCAGTACTTC.

Ten or more counts support this clonotype. The chain joins TRBV12-3 or TRBV12-4 to TRBJ1-2, with TRBD1 as a possible D gene (6 bases). V was cut by 3 bases and J by 5 bases, with 10 bases left in between. This CDR3 is 13 amino acids long. In nucleotides, the CDR3 is TGTGCCAGCAGTTTGCAGGGGAAATATGGCTACACCTTC. Its protein is CASSLQGKYGYTF.

Ten or more counts support this clonotype. The chain couples TRBV6-1 to TRBJ1-6, with D possibly being TRBD1 (5 bases). The CDR3 totals 14 residues. Germline V gives CDR1 MNHNS, CDR2 SASEGT. Trimming cost V 3 bases and J 7 bases, with 10 bases left between them. As DNA, the CDR3 is TGTGCCAGCAGTGAGTCAGGGTTGAATTCACCCCTCCACTTT. It yields the protein CASSESGLNSPLHF.

At least ten counts were recorded for this clonotype. The chain couples TRBV7-9 to TRBJ2-5; possibly TRBD2 for D (5 bases). Trimming removed 1 base at V and 5 bases at J, with 17 bases between. Germline loops: CDR1 SEHNR, CDR2 FQNEAQ (reference sequence). This CDR3 has 16 residues. The CDR3 loop is CASSLERASLGETQYF. The CDR3 nucleotides are TGTGCCAGCAGCTTAGAACGAGCTAGCCTTGGGGAGACCCAGTACTTC.